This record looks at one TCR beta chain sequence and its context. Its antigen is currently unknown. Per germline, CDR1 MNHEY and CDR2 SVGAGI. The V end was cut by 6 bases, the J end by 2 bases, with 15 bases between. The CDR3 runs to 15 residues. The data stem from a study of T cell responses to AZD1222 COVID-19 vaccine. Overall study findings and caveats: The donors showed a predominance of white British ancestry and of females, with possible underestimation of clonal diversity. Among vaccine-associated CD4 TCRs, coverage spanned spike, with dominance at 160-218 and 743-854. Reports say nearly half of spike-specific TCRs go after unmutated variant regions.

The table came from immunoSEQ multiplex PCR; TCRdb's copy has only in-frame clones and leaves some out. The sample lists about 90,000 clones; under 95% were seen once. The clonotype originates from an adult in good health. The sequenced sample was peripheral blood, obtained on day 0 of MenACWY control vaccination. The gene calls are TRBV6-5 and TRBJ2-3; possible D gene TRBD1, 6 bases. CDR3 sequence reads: CASSSSRTATDTQYF. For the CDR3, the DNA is TGTGCCAGCAGCTCTTCCCGGACAGCCACAGATACGCAGTATTTT.